This is a list of T cell receptor beta chains from one sample in a study of control samples from healthy donors and cancer patients. Libraries were prepared by immunoSEQ multiplex PCR; TCRdb keeps only in-frame clonotypes and omits some of them. Of about 160,000 clones listed, 95% to 96% were seen once; the top ten hold approximately 0.97%. The sample consisted of blood. All receptors come from a woman in her twenties or thirties in good health. CDR3s include the opening cysteine and the closing phenylalanine or tryptophan. The order of the fields is clone size, CDR3 length, V gene, D gene, J gene, CDR3 protein, CDR3 DNA. D genes are given only for firm matches. Not every row has a clone size; where given, it reads once, few, many or a size class.

>few|16|TRBV7-3|TRBD1|TRBJ2-5
CASSPTFDRERETQYF
TGTGCCAGCAGTCCGACCTTCGACAGGGAGCGAGAGACCCAGTACTTC
>.|18|TRBV7-2|.|TRBJ2-1
CASSQGTGRTSGRNEQFF
TGTGCCAGCAGCCAAGGGACAGGGCGGACTAGCGGCCGCAATGAGCAGTTCTTC
>.|14|TRBV5-1|.|TRBJ2-1
CASSLAGGHNEQFF
TGCGCCAGCAGCTTGGCCGGGGGCCACAATGAGCAGTTCTTC
>.|15|TRBV6-5|.|TRBJ1-4
CASSYSKGGNEKLFF
TGTGCGAGCAGTTACTCGAAAGGGGGTAATGAAAAACTGTTTTTT
>.|17|TRBV4-1|TRBD1|TRBJ2-1
CASSNARVAKGAGAQFF
TGCGCCAGCAGCAACGCGCGGGTTGCAAAGGGGGCAGGGGCGCAGTTCTTC
>.|13|TRBV2|.|TRBJ1-5
CASGGGQFRPQHF
TGTGCCAGCGGGGGGGGGCAGTTTCGACCCCAGCATTTT
>.|15|TRBV24-1|.|TRBJ1-4
CATSDLGPTNEKLFF
TGTGCCACCAGTGACCTGGGACCGACTAATGAAAAACTGTTTTTT
>once|19|TRBV7-9|.|TRBJ1-3
CASSLPGLPQRSSGNTIYF
TGTGCCAGCAGTCTACCGGGACTGCCCCAGAGGAGCTCTGGAAACACCATATATTTT
>.|14|TRBV12-5|.|TRBJ2-5
CASGLTGTQETQYF
TGTGCTAGTGGTTTGACCGGGACCCAAGAGACCCAGTACTTC
>.|11|TRBV29-1|.|TRBJ2-2
CSPVGPGELFF
TGCAGCCCCGTCGGCCCCGGGGAGCTGTTTTTT
>.|12|TRBV3-1/TRBV3-2|.|TRBJ2-3
CASSQITDTQYF
TGTGCCAGCAGCCAAATCACAGATACGCAGTATTTT
>.|17|TRBV7-9|.|TRBJ1-2
CASSLVSSGAGGNGYTF
TGTGCCAGCAGCTTAGTCAGTAGTGGGGCCGGGGGCAATGGCTACACCTTC
>.|16|TRBV5-1|TRBD2|TRBJ2-2
CASSWGGGGPTGELFF
TGCGCCAGCAGCTGGGGGGGCGGGGGGCCCACCGGGGAGCTGTTTTTT
>.|13|TRBV11-1|.|TRBJ2-2
CASSLRKTGELFF
TGTGCCAGCAGCTTACGGAAGACCGGGGAGCTGTTTTTT
>.|14|TRBV28|TRBD1|TRBJ1-1
CASRPGQGETEAFF
TGTGCCAGCAGGCCGGGACAGGGGGAAACTGAAGCTTTCTTT
>.|14|TRBV28|TRBD1|TRBJ1-2
CASTRQGGHYGYTF
TGTGCCAGCACCCGACAGGGAGGACACTATGGCTACACCTTC
>.|14|TRBV29-1|.|TRBJ1-2
CSVDRGPSGDGYTF
TGCAGCGTTGACAGGGGACCCTCCGGAGATGGCTACACCTTC
>.|14|TRBV11-2|.|TRBJ2-7
CASSLGQVSYEQYF
TGTGCCAGCAGCTTAGGACAGGTTTCCTACGAGCAGTACTTC
>once|19|TRBV28|TRBD2|TRBJ2-1
CASSFFLLYGSGSSNEQFF
TGTGCCAGCAGTTTTTTTCTCTTGTATGGTAGCGGGAGTAGTAATGAGCAGTTCTTC
>.|11|TRBV6-5|.|TRBJ1-2
CATSNRVDYTF
TGTGCCACCAGCAACAGGGTGGACTACACCTTC
>.|13|TRBV30|.|TRBJ2-1
CAWSVYVYNEQFF
TGTGCCTGGAGTGTATATGTCTACAATGAGCAGTTCTTC
>.|16|TRBV6-6|.|TRBJ2-2
CASSPNPGVPVGELFF
TGTGCCAGCAGTCCCAACCCCGGCGTTCCCGTCGGGGAGCTGTTTTTT
>.|14|TRBV30|.|TRBJ1-1
CAWSDDGLNTEAFF
TGTGCCTGGAGTGACGACGGGCTGAACACTGAAGCTTTCTTT
>.|14|TRBV6-6|TRBD2|TRBJ2-7
CASSSSGSSYEQYF
TGTGCCAGCAGTTCTAGCGGGAGCTCCTACGAGCAGTACTTC
>.|13|TRBV9|.|TRBJ2-5
CASSVGPGETQYF
TGTGCCAGCAGCGTAGGGCCAGGGGAGACCCAGTACTTC
>.|14|TRBV28|.|TRBJ1-5
CASSFRVVGQPQHF
TGTGCCAGCAGCTTCAGGGTAGTGGGTCAGCCCCAGCATTTT
>once|14|TRBV1|.|TRBJ2-4
CTSSPPRVGNIQYF
TGCACCAGCAGCCCCCCCAGAGTTGGAAACATTCAGTACTTC